The 32 T cell receptor beta chains below all came from one sample that was sequenced in a study of blood T cell repertoires in COVID-19. Measured with immunoSEQ multiplex PCR; TCRdb has only the in-frame clones, and not every one. The data contain some 350,000 clones, about 90% of them singletons. Sequenced sample: peripheral blood. Source of these receptors: a young man with active or convalescent COVID-19.

The chain is built from TRBV27 and TRBJ1-2; D gene unclear. Germline lookup yields CDR1 MNHEY and CDR2 SMNVEV (reference sequence). Trimming shortened V by 0 bases and J by 0 bases, and 8 bases separated the two germline ends. CDR3 length equals 15 residues. CDR3 bases: TGTGCCAGCAGTTTATCGATCCAGACTAACTATGGCTACACCTTC. It translates to CASSLSIQTNYGYTF.

V and J are TRBV4-3 and TRBJ2-7; the match to TRBD2 covers 8 bases. The germline V gene encodes CDR1 LGHNA and CDR2 YSLEER. The V segment lost 1 base and the J segment 0 bases; nucleotides outside the gene matches: 2. The length of the CDR3 is 15 residues. CDR3 region: CASSQVLAVSYEQYF. The CDR3 DNA reads as TGCGCCAGCAGCCAAGTACTAGCGGTCTCCTACGAGCAGTACTTC.

This chain links TRBV4-1 with TRBJ2-7, with 15 bases aligning to TRBD2. The CDR3 is made up of 18 amino acids. The germline V gene encodes CDR1 MGHRA and CDR2 YSYEKL. J gave up 0 bases and V 5 bases, and 8 bases lay outside the gene matches. Here the CDR3 reads CASSTSGTSGGFSYEQYF. The DNA for the CDR3 is TGCGCCAGCAGCACTTCCGGGACTAGCGGGGGGTTCTCCTACGAGCAGTACTTC.

This chain joins TRBV15 and TRBJ2-1; 9 bases are a match to TRBD2. Germline V gene data show CDR1 as LNHNV and CDR2 as YYDKDF (reference sequence). This CDR3 region has 16 residues. V dropped 5 bases and J dropped 4; count of bases not matched to a gene: 9. The CDR3 sequence is CATSPLGLAKYNEQFF. CDR3 nucleotide sequence: TGTGCCACCAGCCCCCTAGGACTAGCGAAGTACAATGAGCAGTTCTTC.

The chain employs TRBV28 and TRBJ2-7; the match to TRBD1 covers 9 bases. Germline lookup yields CDR1 MDHEN and CDR2 SYDVKM. The CDR3 loop spans 14 amino acids. Losses at the gene ends were 6 bases for V and 7 bases for J; bases not matched to a gene: 10. The CDR3 loop is CASRLDRGRGEQYF. CDR3 DNA sequence: TGTGCCAGCAGGCTAGACAGGGGGAGAGGGGAGCAGTACTTC.

V is TRBV9 and J is TRBJ1-4; D ambiguous. Germline values: CDR1 SGDLS, CDR2 YYNGEE. The CDR3 runs 15 residues. Trimming removed 1 base at V and 2 bases at J, with 9 bases between. The CDR3 loop reads CASSVRGRTNEKLFF. CDR3 coding DNA: TGTGCCAGCAGCGTAAGAGGGAGGACTAATGAAAAACTGTTTTTT.

At least ten counts were recorded for this clone. Additional DNA sequences in this sample encode the identical CDR3. V gene TRBV6-4 combines with J gene TRBJ2-3; 11 bases line up with TRBD2. The CDR3 spans 15 residues. J lost 2 bases, V lost 3 bases, and 1 base had no gene match. Germline CDR1 reads MRHNA; CDR2 reads SNTAGT. The CDR3: CASSELAGATDTQYF. In DNA, the CDR3 is TGTGCCAGCAGTGAACTAGCGGGAGCCACAGATACGCAGTATTTT.

The V and J genes are TRBV19 and TRBJ2-7, with D hard to call. CDR1 and CDR2 (germline): LNHDA, SQIVND (reference sequence). The V end lost 1 base, the J end lost 2 bases, and 9 bases lay between the germline ends. This CDR3 spans 14 amino acids. The CDR3 spells CASSIGTATYEQYF. The DNA for the CDR3 is TGTGCCAGTAGTATAGGAACAGCTACCTACGAGCAGTACTTC.

The rearrangement links TRBV18 to TRBJ2-7; 7 nucleotides agree with TRBD1. The length of the CDR3 is 15 residues. The ends lost 0 bases at V and 4 bases at J; junction bases unmatched: 6. The germline CDR1 and CDR2 sequences are KGHSH and LQKENI. Here the CDR3 DNA reads TGTGCCAGCTCACCACCGGGGACAGCACATTACGAGCAGTACTTC. It translates to CASSPPGTAHYEQYF.

The chain employs TRBV5-1 and TRBJ1-1; D remains unclear. Germline CDR1 is SGHRS and CDR2 is YFSETQ. V lost 5 bases to trimming and J lost 2 bases, with 13 bases between them. The CDR3 is made up of 14 amino acids. CDR3 sequence (DNA): TGCGCCAGCAGGTCCGGTGCCGCTAACACTGAAGCTTTCTTT. Its protein product is CASRSGAANTEAFF.

A single count supports this clone. V usage is TRBV4-2 and J usage is TRBJ1-1; 7 nucleotides line up with TRBD1. J lost 0 bases, V lost 3 bases, and 4 bases had no gene match. The germline V gene encodes CDR1 LGHNA and CDR2 YNFKEQ. This CDR3 contains 15 residues. The CDR3 nucleotides are TGTGCCAGCAGCCACCCAGGGGGACTGAACACTGAAGCTTTCTTT. Translated, it gives CASSHPGGLNTEAFF.

The chain uses TRBV19 and TRBJ2-7; a weak D match, TRBD1 (6 bases). Germline V gives CDR1 LNHDA, CDR2 SQIVND (reference sequence). The length of the CDR3 is 11 residues. V was clipped by 5 bases and J by 7 bases, with 9 bases between them. The CDR3 loop is CASSLGQEQYF. CDR3 nucleotide sequence: TGTGCCAGTAGTTTAGGACAGGAGCAGTACTTC.

The chain combines TRBV25-1 with TRBJ2-1; D possibly corresponds to TRBD1 (7 bases). This CDR3 region has 16 residues. Trimming took 6 bases from V and 4 from J, leaving 19 bases between them. Germline CDR1 and CDR2: MGHDK and SYGVNS. The chain's CDR3 is CASRPGGNVAYNEQFF. CDR3 coding DNA: TGTGCCAGCAGACCAGGGGGGAATGTGGCATACAATGAGCAGTTCTTC.

There are a few counts of this clone. The genes are TRBV30 and TRBJ1-1, with a possible D match to TRBD1 (5 bases). The CDR3 runs 14 residues. The germline V and J ends were trimmed by 4 bases and 1 base, with 13 bases remaining between them. Looked up from germline, CDR1 is GTSNPN and CDR2 is SVGIG (reference sequence). CDR3 coding DNA: TGTGCCTGGACCCCAGGGATGGGGAACACTGAAGCTTTCTTT. It specifies CAWTPGMGNTEAFF.

The rearrangement joins TRBV19 to TRBJ2-5; tentatively, D is TRBD1 (6 bases). This CDR3 comprises 14 residues. Between the trimmed V and J ends, which lost 2 bases and 4 bases, there was a span of 11 bases. Germline V gives CDR1 LNHDA, CDR2 SQIVND (reference sequence). CDR3 loop: CASSIRSGVETQYF. DNA for the CDR3: TGTGCCAGTAGTATAAGGTCAGGGGTAGAGACCCAGTACTTC.

The rearrangement links TRBV11-3 to TRBJ2-2; D is undetermined. V lost 4 bases, J lost 8 bases, and 11 bases lay in between. Germline CDR1 and CDR2: SGHNT and YENEEA. This CDR3 is built from 13 residues. CDR3 sequence reads: CASSSSLPGELFF. The CDR3 nucleotides read TGTGCCAGCAGCTCATCTCTACCGGGGGAGCTGTTTTTT.

The gene calls are TRBV28 and TRBJ1-2; TRBD1 agrees at 10 bases. Germline CDR1 reads MDHEN; CDR2 reads SYDVKM. Losses at the gene ends were 2 bases for V and 7 bases for J; bases not matched to a gene: 4. The CDR3 is 14 residues long. The CDR3, as DNA: TGTGCCAGCAGTTTAGTAGGGACAGGGGTTGGCTACACCTTC. Protein: CASSLVGTGVGYTF.

The chain combines TRBV30 with TRBJ1-2; 8 bases map to TRBD1. V shed 4 bases and J 6 bases; nucleotides not matched to a gene: 4. The germline V gene has CDR1 GTSNPN and CDR2 SVGIG (reference sequence). This CDR3 has 12 amino acids. This CDR3 reads CAWTTGGDGYTF. The DNA for the CDR3 is TGTGCCTGGACCACAGGGGGGGATGGCTACACCTTC. The whole variable domain, remainder taken from reference TRBV30 and TRBJ1-2, is SQTIHQWPATLVQPVGSPLSLECTVEGTSNPNLYWYRQAAGRGLQLLFYSVGIGQISSEVPQNLSASRPQDRQFILSSKKLLLSDSGFYLCAWTTGGDGYTFGSGTRLTVV.

About this clone: Other DNA sequences within the sample encode an identical CDR3. The chain recombines TRBV4-1 with TRBJ2-7; no reliable D call. V was shortened by 1 base and J by 0 bases, with 4 bases between the two germline ends. The CDR3 runs 13 residues. CDR1 and CDR2 from the germline V gene are MGHRA and YSYEKL. CDR3 loop: CASSQGPSYEQYF. The CDR3 region has the DNA TGCGCCAGCAGCCAAGGGCCCTCCTACGAGCAGTACTTC.

This sequence joins TRBV6-5 and TRBJ1-5; 7 positions match TRBD1. The CDR3 extends over 13 amino acids. Germline CDR1 reads MNHEY; CDR2 reads SVGAGI. Trimming at V came to 6 bases and at J to 4 bases, leaving 3 bases not matched to a gene. This CDR3 is CASSGTVNQPQHF. CDR3 sequence (DNA): TGTGCCAGCAGCGGGACAGTGAATCAGCCCCAGCATTTT.

Comments on this clone: This sample includes further DNA sequences coding for the same CDR3. The CDR3 coding sequence is TGTGCCAGCAGCCAGGACCGGACAGGGTACGAGCAGTACTTC. Translated: CASSQDRTGYEQYF. The rearrangement uses TRBV3-1 (or the pseudogene TRBV3-2) and TRBJ2-7; 8 bases are a match to TRBD1. V gave up 3 bases and J gave up 4 bases; unmatched junction bases: 5. The germline V gene has CDR1 LGHDT and CDR2 YNNKEL (reference sequence). The CDR3 runs 14 residues.

The chain employs TRBV7-9 and TRBJ1-1; the D is unclear. V lost 2 bases and J 3 bases, leaving 16 bases between the germline ends. Germline CDR1 and CDR2: SEHNR and FQNEAQ (reference sequence). This CDR3 has 16 amino acids. In DNA, the CDR3 is TGTGCCAGCAGCTTAAACCCCACATCGGGATACACTGAAGCTTTCTTT. Translating it yields CASSLNPTSGYTEAFF.

The chain combines TRBV6-7 with TRBJ1-2; 7 bases line up with TRBD1. TRBV6-7 is noted as an ORF with a role that remains uncertain. CDR3 length: 14 residues. Trimming cost V 2 bases and J 3 bases; bases outside gene matches: 3. The CDR3 DNA reads TGTGCCAGCAGTTACCCCGGGACAGACTATGGCTACACCTTC. This translates into CASSYPGTDYGYTF.

V is TRBV19 and J is TRBJ1-6; 7 bases are shared with TRBD1. Germline trimming cut 8 bases from V and 10 bases from J; bases unmatched to any gene: 11. Germline V gene sequence: CDR1 LNHDA, CDR2 SQIVND (reference sequence). The CDR3 is 14 residues long. The CDR3 nucleotides are TGTGCCAGTTCCTACAGGGGCGCGGTATCACCCCTCCACTTT. As protein: CASSYRGAVSPLHF.

The V and J genes are TRBV27 and TRBJ1-4; TRBD1 might be the D (5 bases). V was cut by 4 bases and J by 6 bases, with 12 bases left in between. Germline V lookup: CDR1 MNHEY, CDR2 SMNVEV (reference sequence). The CDR3 covers 14 residues. As DNA, the CDR3 is TGTGCCAGCAGTTCACAGGCCTATCATGAAAAACTGTTTTTT. Encoded protein: CASSSQAYHEKLFF.

The CDR3 DNA reads TGTGCCAGTACCCAGACCCCCTCGGCTGGGACAGGGGAATCTTTTAACACTGAAGCTTTCTTT. As protein: CASTQTPSAGTGESFNTEAFF. This chain connects TRBV19 to TRBJ1-1; TRBD1 matches at 10 bases. Germline V gene data show CDR1 as LNHDA and CDR2 as SQIVND (reference sequence). The CDR3 is 21 amino acids. V shed 7 bases and J 2 bases; nucleotides not matched to a gene: 25.

This rearrangement joins TRBV5-1 to TRBJ2-1; TRBD2 matches at 8 bases. This CDR3 region has 15 residues. V shed 0 bases and J 2 bases; nucleotides not matched to a gene: 1. The germline gives CDR1 SGHRS, CDR2 YFSETQ. The CDR3 region has the DNA TGCGCCAGCAGCTTGGGAGCGGGGGCCTACAATGAGCAGTTCTTC. Translation: CASSLGAGAYNEQFF.

J is TRBJ2-2 and V is TRBV20-1; 7 bases match TRBD2. The germline V gene has CDR1 DFQATT and CDR2 SNEGSKA (reference sequence). The length of the CDR3 is 16 residues. The trim removed 3 bases at V and 2 bases at J, leaving 9 bases unmatched. CDR3: CSASRSSSGNTGELFF. The CDR3 coding sequence is TGCAGTGCTAGTCGGTCTTCTAGCGGAAACACCGGGGAGCTGTTTTTT.

The rearrangement links TRBV11-2 to TRBJ2-1, with a tentative D call TRBD2 (6 bases). CDR3 size: 13 residues. V lost 5 bases and J lost 9, with 14 bases in between. Germline V gene lookup returns CDR1 SGHAT and CDR2 FQNNGV. In DNA, the CDR3 is TGTGCCAGCAGCCAGTCGGGAGTGGGTGAGCAGTTCTTC. It codes for CASSQSGVGEQFF.

The chain combines TRBV7-9 with TRBJ1-6, with D perhaps TRBD1 (6 bases). CDR3 size: 16 residues. Germline V CDR1 and CDR2: SEHNR, FQNEAQ (reference sequence). V was trimmed by 6 bases and J by 11 bases, leaving 23 bases between them. This CDR3 reads CASREAPGHLIPPLHF. CDR3 in DNA: TGTGCCAGCAGAGAAGCCCCGGGACACTTAATCCCACCCCTCCACTTT.

This clone appeared a few times. This chain connects TRBV5-1 to TRBJ1-4, with a tentative D call TRBD1 (6 bases). The germline V and J ends were trimmed by 4 bases and 5 bases, with 12 bases remaining between them. This CDR3 contains 14 residues. Looked up from germline, CDR1 is SGHRS and CDR2 is YFSETQ. The CDR3 nucleotides are TGCGCCAGCAGCATACAGGGACCGAATGAAAAACTGTTTTTT. It translates to CASSIQGPNEKLFF. The whole variable domain, remainder taken from reference TRBV5-1 and TRBJ1-4, is KAGVTQTPRYLIKTRGQQVTLSCSPISGHRSVSWYQQTPGQGLQFLFEYFSETQRNKGNFPGRFSGRQFSNSRSEMNVSTLELGDSALYLCASSIQGPNEKLFFGSGTQLSVL.

The chain joins TRBV14 to TRBJ2-7; 10 positions agree with TRBD1. CDR1 is SGHDN, CDR2 FVKESK, per germline. The V and J ends lost 4 bases and 2 bases, in that order; junction bases with no gene match: 5. The CDR3 runs to 15 residues. The CDR3 region is CASSLTGTGAYEQYF. Written as DNA, the CDR3 is TGTGCCAGCAGCCTCACCGGGACAGGGGCCTACGAGCAGTACTTC.